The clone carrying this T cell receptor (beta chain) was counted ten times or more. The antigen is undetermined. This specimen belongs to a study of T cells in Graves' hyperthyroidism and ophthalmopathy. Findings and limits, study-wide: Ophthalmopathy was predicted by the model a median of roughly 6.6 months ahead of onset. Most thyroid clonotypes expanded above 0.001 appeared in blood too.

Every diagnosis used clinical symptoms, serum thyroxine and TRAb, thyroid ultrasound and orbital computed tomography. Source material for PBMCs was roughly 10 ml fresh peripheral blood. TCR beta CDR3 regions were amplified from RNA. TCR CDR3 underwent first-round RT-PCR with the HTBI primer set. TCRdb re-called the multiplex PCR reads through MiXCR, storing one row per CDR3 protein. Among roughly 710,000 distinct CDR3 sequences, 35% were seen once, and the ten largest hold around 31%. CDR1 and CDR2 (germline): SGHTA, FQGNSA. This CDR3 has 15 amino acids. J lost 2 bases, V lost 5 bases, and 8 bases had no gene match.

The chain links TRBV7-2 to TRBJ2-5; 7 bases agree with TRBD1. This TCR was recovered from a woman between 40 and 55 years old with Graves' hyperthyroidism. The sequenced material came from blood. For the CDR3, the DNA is TGTGCCAGCAGCGTGGGGACAGAATCACAAGAGACCCAGTACTTC. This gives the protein CASSVGTESQETQYF.